These T cell receptor beta chains were read from a single sample in a study of blood T cell repertoires in COVID-19. The table came from immunoSEQ multiplex PCR; TCRdb's copy has only in-frame clones and leaves some out. The data hold roughly 150,000 clones, with around 88% observed a single time. Sequenced: peripheral blood. The source is a human donor in a cohort sampled during active COVID-19. The conserved cysteine and the conserved F or W are not part of the CDR3 here. The D gene is left open where the match is weak.

D gene,J gene,V gene,CDR3 protein
TRBD1,TRBJ2-6,TRBV2,ASSPPGQGFSGANVLT
TRBD1,TRBJ1-1,TRBV19,ASSIRTGGSEAF
TRBD2,TRBJ2-7,TRBV2,ASRATLAGIYEQY
-,TRBJ2-5,TRBV5-6,ASSLPPRGQETQY
-,TRBJ2-1,TRBV10-1,ASGRGNEQF
-,TRBJ2-1,TRBV11-1,ASSLSGVRPYNEQF
-,TRBJ2-1,TRBV21-1,ASSNGQGALNEQF
-,TRBJ2-7,TRBV28,ASSLLTLGEYEQY
-,TRBJ2-3,TRBV29-1,SVENFYTDTQY
TRBD1,TRBJ1-2,TRBV9,ASSAAQGAREGYT
TRBD1,TRBJ2-2,TRBV29-1,SVGTGGAGELF
TRBD2,TRBJ2-7,TRBV10-3,AISEPTSGSYEQY
-,TRBJ1-5,TRBV9,ASSLQGNSNQPQH
-,TRBJ2-7,TRBV5-1,ASSLVQGMGQY
-,TRBJ1-5,TRBV24-1,ATSDERVPGQPQH
-,TRBJ2-3,TRBV7-2,ASSLLGGGLSTDTQY
-,TRBJ1-5,TRBV2,ASSEKSARNQPQH
TRBD1,TRBJ1-4,TRBV18,ASSPLRTGRNEKLF
TRBD1,TRBJ2-2,TRBV3-1/TRBV3-2,ASSQGTGNTGELF
TRBD2,TRBJ2-1,TRBV5-1,ASSSALAGGYNEQF
TRBD2,TRBJ2-7,TRBV7-9,ASSPGLAPYEQY
-,TRBJ2-1,TRBV27,ASSLFLGRSYNEQF
-,TRBJ2-7,TRBV11-2,ASSDGSYEQY